This T cell receptor beta chain appears in the sequencing data of a study of OX40 agonist ivuxolimab in advanced cancers. For the study at large: The study gave patients intravenous ivuxolimab at 0.01 to 10 mg/kg every 2 weeks.

Only in-frame clones appear in the TCRdb table, and some are missing; sequencing was by immunoSEQ multiplex PCR. The table records roughly 100,000 clones, about 92% of them present only once. This clone was seen more than once but under ten times. The length of the CDR3 is 13 residues. V was pared by 4 bases and J by 4 bases, with 2 bases of the junction left unmatched. CDR1 is MGHRA and CDR2 is YSYEKL in the germline V gene. The source material was CD4+ or CD8+ T cells sorted from blood, sampled in a trial of the OX40 agonist ivuxolimab. This sequence was found in an adult with an advanced solid tumor such as melanoma, head and neck, liver or kidney cancer. The chain combines TRBV4-1 with TRBJ2-7; the match to TRBD1 covers 9 bases. The CDR3 loop is CASSLDRGYEQYF. In DNA form, the CDR3 reads TGCGCCAGCAGCCTCGACAGGGGGTACGAGCAGTACTTC.